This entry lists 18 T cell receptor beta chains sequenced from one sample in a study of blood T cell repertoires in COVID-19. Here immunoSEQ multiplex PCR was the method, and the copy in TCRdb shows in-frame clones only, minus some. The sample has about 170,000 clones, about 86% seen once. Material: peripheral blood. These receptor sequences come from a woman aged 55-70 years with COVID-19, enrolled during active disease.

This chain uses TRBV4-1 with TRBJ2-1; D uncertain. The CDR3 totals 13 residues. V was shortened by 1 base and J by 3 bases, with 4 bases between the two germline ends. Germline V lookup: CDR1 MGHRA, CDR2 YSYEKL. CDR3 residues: CASSQAGYNEQFF. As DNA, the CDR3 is TGCGCCAGCAGCCAAGCGGGCTACAATGAGCAGTTCTTC.

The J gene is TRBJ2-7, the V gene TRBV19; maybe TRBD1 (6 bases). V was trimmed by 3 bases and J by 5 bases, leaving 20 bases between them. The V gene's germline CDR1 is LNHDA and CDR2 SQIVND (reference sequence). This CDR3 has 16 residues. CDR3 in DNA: TGTGCCAGTAGTATGGGGTTTCAGGGGAATTGGGACGAGCAGTACTTC. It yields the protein CASSMGFQGNWDEQYF.

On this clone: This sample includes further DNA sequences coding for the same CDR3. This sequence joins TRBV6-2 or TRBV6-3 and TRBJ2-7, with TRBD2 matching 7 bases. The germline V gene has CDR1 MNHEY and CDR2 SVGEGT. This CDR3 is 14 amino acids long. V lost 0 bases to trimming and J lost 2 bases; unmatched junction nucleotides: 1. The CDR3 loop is CASSYSGTTYEQYF. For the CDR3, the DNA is TGTGCCAGCAGTTACTCCGGGACTACCTACGAGCAGTACTTC.

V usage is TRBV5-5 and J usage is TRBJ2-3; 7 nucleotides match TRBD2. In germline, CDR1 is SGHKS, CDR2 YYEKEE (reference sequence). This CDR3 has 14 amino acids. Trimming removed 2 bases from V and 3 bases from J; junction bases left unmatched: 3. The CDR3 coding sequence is TGTGCCAGCAGCTTCCAGGGAGGGACAGATACGCAGTATTTT. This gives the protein CASSFQGGTDTQYF.

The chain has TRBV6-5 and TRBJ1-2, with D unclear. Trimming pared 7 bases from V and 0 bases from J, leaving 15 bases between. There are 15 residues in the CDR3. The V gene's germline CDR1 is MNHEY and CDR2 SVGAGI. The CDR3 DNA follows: TGTGCCAGCACACCAGAACAGATTACTAACTATGGCTACACCTTC. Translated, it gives CASTPEQITNYGYTF.

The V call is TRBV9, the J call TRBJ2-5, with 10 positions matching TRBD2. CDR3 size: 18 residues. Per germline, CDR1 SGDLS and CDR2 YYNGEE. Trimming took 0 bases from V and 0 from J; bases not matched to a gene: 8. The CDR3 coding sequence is TGTGCCAGCAGCGTAGGTCCTAGCGGGAGACATTACCAAGAGACCCAGTACTTC. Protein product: CASSVGPSGRHYQETQYF. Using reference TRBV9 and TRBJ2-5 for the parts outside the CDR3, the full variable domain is DSGVTQTPKHLITATGQRVTLRCSPRSGDLSVYWYQQSLDQGLQFLIQYYNGEERAKGNILERFSAQQFPDLHSELNLSSLELGDSALYFCASSVGPSGRHYQETQYFGPGTRLLVL.

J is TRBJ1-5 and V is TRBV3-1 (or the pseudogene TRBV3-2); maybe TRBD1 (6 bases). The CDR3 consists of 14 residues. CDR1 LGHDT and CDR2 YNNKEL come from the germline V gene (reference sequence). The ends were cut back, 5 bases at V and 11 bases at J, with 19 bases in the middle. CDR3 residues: CASSEGGGRTTQHF. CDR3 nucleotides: TGTGCCAGCAGCGAAGGAGGGGGACGAACGACCCAGCATTTT.

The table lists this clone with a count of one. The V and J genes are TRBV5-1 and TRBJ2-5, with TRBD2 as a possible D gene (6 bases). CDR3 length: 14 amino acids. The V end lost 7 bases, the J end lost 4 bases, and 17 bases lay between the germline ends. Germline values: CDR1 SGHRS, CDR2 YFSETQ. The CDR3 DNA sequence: TGCGCCAGCGGGCGGGGATCGTCTCCAGAGACCCAGTACTTC. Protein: CASGRGSSPETQYF.

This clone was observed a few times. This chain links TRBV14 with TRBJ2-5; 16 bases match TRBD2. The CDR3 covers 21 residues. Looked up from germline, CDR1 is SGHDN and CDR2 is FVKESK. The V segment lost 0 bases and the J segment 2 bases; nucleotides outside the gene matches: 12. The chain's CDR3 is CASSQEVGVGTSGRDQETQYF. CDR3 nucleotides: TGTGCCAGCAGCCAAGAAGTCGGGGTCGGGACTAGCGGGAGGGATCAAGAGACCCAGTACTTC.

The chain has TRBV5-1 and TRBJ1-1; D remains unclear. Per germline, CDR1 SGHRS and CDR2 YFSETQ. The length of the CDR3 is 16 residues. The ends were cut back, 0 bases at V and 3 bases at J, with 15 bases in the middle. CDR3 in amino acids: CASSLATAAIHTEAFF. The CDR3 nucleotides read TGCGCCAGCAGCTTGGCCACCGCGGCAATCCACACTGAAGCTTTCTTT.

The CDR3 region is CASSIFGQGNTGELFF. In nucleotides, the CDR3 is TGTGCCAGTAGTATCTTTGGACAGGGAAACACCGGGGAGCTGTTTTTT. This chain links TRBV19 with TRBJ2-2; 8 bases are shared with TRBD1. The CDR3 has 16 amino acids. V shed 3 bases and J 2 bases; nucleotides not matched to a gene: 5. CDR1 LNHDA and CDR2 SQIVND come from the germline V gene (reference sequence).

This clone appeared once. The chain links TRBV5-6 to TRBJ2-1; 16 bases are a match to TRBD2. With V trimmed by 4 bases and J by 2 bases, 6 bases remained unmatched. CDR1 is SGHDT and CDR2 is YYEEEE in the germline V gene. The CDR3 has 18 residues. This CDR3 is CASSRGLAGGQAYNEQFF. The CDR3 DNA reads TGTGCCAGCAGCCGGGGACTAGCGGGAGGGCAGGCCTACAATGAGCAGTTCTTC.

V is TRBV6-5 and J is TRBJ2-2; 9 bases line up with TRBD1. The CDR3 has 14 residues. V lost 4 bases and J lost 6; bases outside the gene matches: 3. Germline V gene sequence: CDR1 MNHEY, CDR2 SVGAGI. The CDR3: CASSWTGDSGELFF. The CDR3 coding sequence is TGTGCCAGCAGTTGGACAGGGGATTCCGGGGAGCTGTTTTTT.

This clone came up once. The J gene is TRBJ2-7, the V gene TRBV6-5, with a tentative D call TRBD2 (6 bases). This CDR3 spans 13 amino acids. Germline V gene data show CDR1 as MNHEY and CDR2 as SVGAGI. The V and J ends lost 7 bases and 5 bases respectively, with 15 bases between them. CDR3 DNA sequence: TGTGCCAGCACCCGGAGGGAGTCAAACGAGCAGTACTTC. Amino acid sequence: CASTRRESNEQYF.

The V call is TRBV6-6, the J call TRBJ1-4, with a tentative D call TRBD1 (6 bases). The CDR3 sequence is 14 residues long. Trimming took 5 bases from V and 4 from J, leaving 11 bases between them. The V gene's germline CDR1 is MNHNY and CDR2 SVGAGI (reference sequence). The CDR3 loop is CASSRQAYNEKLFF. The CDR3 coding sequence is TGTGCCAGCAGTCGACAGGCGTATAATGAAAAACTGTTTTTT.

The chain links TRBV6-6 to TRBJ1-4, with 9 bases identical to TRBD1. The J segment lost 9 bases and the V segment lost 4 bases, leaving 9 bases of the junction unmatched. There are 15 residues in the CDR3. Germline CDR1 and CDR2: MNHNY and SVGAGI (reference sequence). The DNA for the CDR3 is TGTGCCAGCAGTTCATACGGGACAGGGTTCCAAAAACTGTTTTTT. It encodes CASSSYGTGFQKLFF.

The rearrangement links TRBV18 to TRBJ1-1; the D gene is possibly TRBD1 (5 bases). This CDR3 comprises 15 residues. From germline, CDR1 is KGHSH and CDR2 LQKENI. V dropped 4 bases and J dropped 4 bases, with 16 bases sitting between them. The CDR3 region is CASSLERKGFTEAFF. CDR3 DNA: TGTGCCAGCTCACTGGAACGTAAGGGGTTCACTGAAGCTTTCTTT.

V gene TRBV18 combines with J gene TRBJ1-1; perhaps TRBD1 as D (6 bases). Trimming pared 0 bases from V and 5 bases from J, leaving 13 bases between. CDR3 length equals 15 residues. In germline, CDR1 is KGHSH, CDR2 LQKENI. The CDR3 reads CASSPPTGRETEAFF. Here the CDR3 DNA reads TGTGCCAGCTCACCACCAACAGGGAGGGAGACTGAAGCTTTCTTT. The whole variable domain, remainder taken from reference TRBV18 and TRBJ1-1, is NAGVMQNPRHLVRRRGQEARLRCSPMKGHSHVYWYRQLPEEGLKFMVYLQKENIIDESGMPKERFSAEFPKEGPSILRIQQVVRGDSAAYFCASSPPTGRETEAFFGQGTRLTVV.